Below, 5 T cell receptor beta chains from the same sample are listed, as sequenced in a study of response to subunit inactivated influenza vaccine. TCRdb used MiXCR to reprocess the RT-PCR reads, holding one entry per CDR3 protein. The repertoire holds about 500,000 distinct CDR3 sequences, with 16% as singletons. The specimen comprised CD4+ T cells sorted from PBMCs, sampled 23 to 25 months after vaccination. The receptor set was obtained from a man between 50 and 75 years old who received an inactivated influenza vaccine.

This clonotype was counted a few times. The V gene is TRBV20-1, the J gene TRBJ2-2; D may be TRBD1 or TRBD2 (5 bases each). CDR1 and CDR2 from the germline V gene are DFQATT and SNEGSKA (reference sequence). Trimming removed 4 bases at V and 4 bases at J, with 16 bases between. The CDR3 length is 15 residues. Here the CDR3 reads CSATKRGGATGELFF. For the CDR3, the DNA is TGCAGTGCTACTAAACGGGGCGGTGCCACCGGGGAGCTGTTTTTT.

This clonotype was seen many times. The J gene is TRBJ2-5, the V gene TRBV20-1, with D tentatively TRBD1 or TRBD2 (5 bases each). V was cut by 0 bases and J by 3 bases, with 14 bases left in between. This CDR3 has 15 amino acids. Per germline, CDR1 DFQATT and CDR2 SNEGSKA (reference sequence). CDR3 bases: TGCAGTGCTAGAGATCTGGGGGACCCAAAAGAGACCCAGTACTTC. It yields the protein CSARDLGDPKETQYF.

The V and J genes are TRBV4-3 and TRBJ2-5, with D possibly matching TRBD1 (5 bases). The CDR3 has 14 amino acids. The germline V gene has CDR1 LGHNA and CDR2 YSLEER. The V and J ends lost 0 bases and 7 bases respectively, with 12 bases between them. In DNA form, the CDR3 reads TGCGCCAGCAGCCAAGACGTCAGGGTAGGGACCCAGTACTTC. It is translated as CASSQDVRVGTQYF.

This chain links TRBV3-1 with TRBJ1-1; a weak D match, TRBD1 (5 bases). Trimming cost V 2 bases and J 5 bases, with 9 bases left between them. The CDR3 covers 13 residues. In germline, CDR1 is LGHDT, CDR2 YNNKEL (reference sequence). CDR3 residues: CASSQWGGTEAFF. For the CDR3, the DNA is TGTGCCAGCAGCCAATGGGGGGGGACTGAAGCTTTCTTT.

The rearrangement uses TRBV6-2 or TRBV6-3 and TRBJ2-1; either TRBD1 or TRBD2 may fit D (6 bases each). This CDR3 has 15 amino acids. CDR1 is MNHEY and CDR2 is SVGEGT in the germline V gene. Trimming stripped 5 bases from V and 4 bases from J, with 15 bases between. CDR3 residues: CASSQLGGPYNEQFF. The CDR3 bases are TGTGCCAGCAGTCAGTTGGGGGGCCCGTACAATGAGCAGTTCTTC.